This T cell receptor beta chain is from a study of identifying expanded T cells in peripheral blood. The protocol was immunoSEQ multiplex PCR, while the TCRdb copy is restricted to in-frame clones and leaves out a portion. The data hold over 100,000 clones, with 88% observed a single time. General study findings and limits: About 1.2 clones differed between technical replicates, versus about 15 and 19 over time.

V gave up 2 bases and J gave up 2 bases, with 10 bases separating them. CDR1 is MDHEN and CDR2 is SYDVKM in the germline V gene. The CDR3 loop spans 14 amino acids. Collection occurred without any documented infections or immune events in donors. A word on this clone: Its target is unknown.

The chain combines TRBV28 with TRBJ2-7; tentatively, D is TRBD1 (5 bases). Source material: blood. This TCR was recovered from a person aged 18 to 75 in good health. CDR3 DNA: TGTGCCAGCAGTTTACTGGACAACCCCTACGAGCAGTACTTC. Translation: CASSLLDNPYEQYF. Based on the CDR3 plus reference TRBV28 and TRBJ2-7, the full variable domain is DVKVTQSSRYLVKRTGEKVFLECVQDMDHENMFWYRQDPGLGLRLIYFSYDVKMKEKGDIPEGYSVSREKKERFSLILESASTNQTSMYLCASSLLDNPYEQYFGPGTRLTVT.